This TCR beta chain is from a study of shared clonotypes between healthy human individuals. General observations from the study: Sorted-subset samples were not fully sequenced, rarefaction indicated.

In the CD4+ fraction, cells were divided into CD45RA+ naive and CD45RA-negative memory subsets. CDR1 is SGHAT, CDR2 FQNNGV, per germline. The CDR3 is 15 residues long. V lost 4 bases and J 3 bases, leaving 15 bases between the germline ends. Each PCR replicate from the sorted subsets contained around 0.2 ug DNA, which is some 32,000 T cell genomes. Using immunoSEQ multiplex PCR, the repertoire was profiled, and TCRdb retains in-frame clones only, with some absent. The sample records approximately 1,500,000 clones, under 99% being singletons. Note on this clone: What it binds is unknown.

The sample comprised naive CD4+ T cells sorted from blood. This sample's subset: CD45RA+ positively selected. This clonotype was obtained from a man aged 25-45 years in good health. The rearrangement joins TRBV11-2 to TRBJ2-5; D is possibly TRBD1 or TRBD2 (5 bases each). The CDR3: CASSSTRGPEETQYF. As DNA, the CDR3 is TGTGCCAGCAGCTCGACCCGGGGCCCTGAAGAGACCCAGTACTTC.